These 31 T cell receptor beta chains came from one sample sequenced in a study of radiotherapy plus CTLA-4 blockade in lung cancer. Profiled with immunoSEQ multiplex PCR; TCRdb holds only in-frame clones, not every one. This table holds around 110,000 clones, roughly 86% found once. The specimen was peripheral blood, collected from a patient treated with radiotherapy plus ipilimumab. These receptor sequences come from a human donor with non-small cell lung cancer that progressed on radiotherapy plus ipilimumab. Some clones in this sample may be carry-over from other donors' samples.

This rearrangement joins TRBV11-2 to TRBJ1-1, with D perhaps matching TRBD1 (5 bases). The V and J ends lost 0 bases and 5 bases respectively, with 16 bases between them. The length of the CDR3 is 16 residues. Germline assignment: CDR1 SGHAT and CDR2 FQNNGV. The CDR3 sequence is CASSLDSAREDTEAFF. The CDR3 DNA is TGTGCCAGCAGCTTAGATTCGGCCAGGGAGGATACTGAAGCTTTCTTT. The full variable domain, completed using reference TRBV11-2 and TRBJ1-1, is EAGVAQSPRYKIIEKRQSVAFWCNPISGHATLYWYQQILGQGPKLLIQFQNNGVVDDSQLPKDRFSAERLKGVDSTLKIQPAKLEDSAVYLCASSLDSAREDTEAFFGQGTRLTVV.

The chain joins TRBV4-1 to TRBJ2-1; 11 bases are a match to TRBD2. Trimming cost V 0 bases and J 8 bases; bases outside gene matches: 9. The germline gives CDR1 MGHRA, CDR2 YSYEKL. This CDR3 has 17 residues. CDR3 amino acids: CASSQDVLAGGNYEQFF. The CDR3 nucleotides are TGCGCCAGCAGCCAAGACGTCCTAGCGGGGGGTAACTATGAGCAGTTCTTC.

The rearrangement joins TRBV6-1 to TRBJ1-1; D may be TRBD1 (6 bases). The germline V and J ends were trimmed by 2 bases and 3 bases, with 16 bases remaining between them. CDR1 MNHNS and CDR2 SASEGT come from the germline V gene. The CDR3 loop spans 16 amino acids. As DNA, the CDR3 is TGTGCCAGCAGTGAAATACGGCAGGGGTTGGACACTGAAGCTTTCTTT. Protein sequence: CASSEIRQGLDTEAFF.

The J gene is TRBJ2-7, the V gene TRBV4-2; 10 bases line up with TRBD2. The CDR3 totals 15 residues. Germline assignment: CDR1 LGHNA and CDR2 YNFKEQ. V shed 0 bases and J 5 bases; nucleotides not matched to a gene: 4. This chain's CDR3 is CASSQEAGGPNEQYF. As DNA, the CDR3 is TGTGCCAGCAGCCAAGAAGCGGGGGGGCCCAACGAGCAGTACTTC.

The chain combines TRBV19 with TRBJ2-3, with a tentative D call TRBD2 (6 bases). With 4 bases removed from V and 3 bases from J, the gap between germline ends came to 14 bases. Germline-derived CDR1 and CDR2 are LNHDA and SQIVND (reference sequence). The CDR3 contains 15 residues. CDR3 protein: CASSKLAERTDTQYF. For the CDR3, the DNA is TGTGCCAGTAGTAAACTAGCTGAACGTACAGATACGCAGTATTTT.

This clone was detected a few times. The CDR3 protein is CAIPREAASTDTQYF. In nucleotides, the CDR3 is TGTGCCATCCCTCGGGAGGCAGCTTCCACAGATACGCAGTATTTT. The chain combines TRBV7-9 with TRBJ2-3; 7 bases match TRBD2. CDR1 and CDR2 (germline): SEHNR, FQNEAQ (reference sequence). The CDR3 loop spans 15 amino acids. Trimming took 10 bases from V and 2 from J; bases not matched to a gene: 12. The full variable domain, with the rest looked up from reference TRBV7-9 and TRBJ2-3, is DTGVSQNPRHKITKRGQNVTFRCDPISEHNRLYWYRQTLGQGPEFLTYFQNEAQLEKSRLLSDRFSAERPKGSFSTLEIQRTEQGDSAMYLCAIPREAASTDTQYFGPGTRLTVL.

CDR3 amino acids: CASSPGQGQWTQYF. The CDR3 DNA is TGTGCCAGCAGCCCGGGACAGGGTCAGTGGACCCAGTACTTC. The chain carries TRBV11-2 and TRBJ2-5; 9 bases are shared with TRBD1. J gave up 7 bases and V 5 bases, and 8 bases lay outside the gene matches. The CDR3 runs to 14 residues. Germline V CDR1 and CDR2: SGHAT, FQNNGV.

V usage is TRBV9 and J usage is TRBJ2-3; no firm D call. The CDR3 is 14 amino acids. The ends were cut back, 4 bases at V and 0 bases at J, with 9 bases in the middle. From germline, CDR1 is SGDLS and CDR2 YYNGEE. The CDR3 reads CASSTNPSTDTQYF. CDR3 DNA: TGTGCCAGCAGCACGAACCCTAGCACAGATACGCAGTATTTT.

The chain has TRBV5-6 and TRBJ1-4, with 7 nucleotides matching TRBD1. The CDR3 extends over 14 amino acids. Per the germline V gene, CDR1 is SGHDT and CDR2 is YYEEEE. The V segment lost 4 bases and the J segment 4 bases; nucleotides outside the gene matches: 4. CDR3 residues: CASSATGVNEKLFF. For the CDR3, the DNA is TGTGCCAGCAGCGCTACAGGGGTTAATGAAAAACTGTTTTTT.

The chain links TRBV6-6 to TRBJ2-7; D is uncertain. The CDR3 is made up of 11 amino acids. V gave up 3 bases and J gave up 6 bases, with 6 bases separating them. The germline CDR1 and CDR2 sequences are MNHNY and SVGAGI (reference sequence). The CDR3 nucleotides read TGTGCCAGCAGTTATATGTTCGAGCAGTACTTC. Amino acids: CASSYMFEQYF.

Points on this clone: A read error may produce the germline difference seen at one junction end. The gene calls are TRBV7-7 and TRBJ2-2, with 7 bases lining up with TRBD2. This CDR3 has 16 residues. Looked up from germline, CDR1 is SSHAT and CDR2 is FNYEAQ (reference sequence). The CDR3 nucleotides read TGTGCTAGCAGCCGGGGACTACCGGGGGACACCGGGGAGCTGTTTTTT. Protein: CASSRGLPGDTGELFF.

The rearrangement uses TRBV6-4 and TRBJ2-1, with 10 bases aligning to TRBD2. This CDR3 is 15 amino acids long. The germline V gene encodes CDR1 MRHNA and CDR2 SNTAGT. Trimming took 2 bases from V and 7 from J; bases not matched to a gene: 5. As DNA, the CDR3 is TGTGCCAGCAGTGACCTAGCGGGGGCCCCTAATGAGCAGTTCTTC. Encoded protein: CASSDLAGAPNEQFF.

The chain joins TRBV4-1 to TRBJ1-6, with 8 bases fitting TRBD1. V dropped 4 bases and J dropped 9; count of bases not matched to a gene: 8. The germline CDR1 and CDR2 sequences are MGHRA and YSYEKL. The CDR3 extends over 15 amino acids. The CDR3 region has the DNA TGCGCCAGCAGCCTAATAGGACAGGGCGGTTCACCCCTCCACTTT. Protein product: CASSLIGQGGSPLHF.

This chain connects TRBV6-5 to TRBJ1-2; 8 bases fit TRBD1. The CDR3 has 15 residues. With 1 base clipped from V and 8 bases from J, the junction kept 9 bases outside the gene matches. The germline V gene encodes CDR1 MNHEY and CDR2 SVGAGI. The CDR3 loop is CASSYFPGGEVGYTF. The CDR3 nucleotides read TGTGCCAGCAGTTACTTCCCAGGGGGCGAAGTCGGCTACACCTTC.

The chain employs TRBV5-4 and TRBJ2-2; 10 bases agree with TRBD2. Losses at the gene ends were 6 bases for V and 6 bases for J; bases not matched to a gene: 11. This CDR3 has 16 amino acids. Germline assignment: CDR1 SGHNT and CDR2 YYREEE (reference sequence). The CDR3: CASKEGASGGAGELFF. The CDR3 coding sequence is TGTGCCAGCAAAGAGGGGGCAAGCGGGGGGGCCGGGGAGCTGTTTTTT.

The V call is TRBV27, the J call TRBJ2-7, with 9 bases lining up with TRBD1. V lost 0 bases and J lost 0; bases outside the gene matches: 6. The CDR3 contains 17 residues. The germline CDR1 and CDR2 sequences are MNHEY and SMNVEV (reference sequence). The CDR3 sequence: CASSLSPGTGYSYEQYF. CDR3 nucleotide sequence: TGTGCCAGCAGTTTATCCCCGGGGACAGGGTACTCCTACGAGCAGTACTTC.

The chain employs TRBV10-3 and TRBJ1-5; TRBD1 matches at 9 bases. CDR1 and CDR2 (germline): ENHRY, SYGVKD. V was clipped by 0 bases and J by 7 bases; unmatched bases: 4. The CDR3 runs 15 residues. CDR3 loop: CAISESTTGGQPQHF. The CDR3 DNA is TGTGCCATCAGTGAGTCGACTACAGGGGGCCAGCCCCAGCATTTT.

The chain combines TRBV5-4 with TRBJ2-7; D remains ambiguous. V dropped 2 bases and J dropped 6 bases, with 15 bases sitting between them. The CDR3 totals 14 residues. Looked up from germline, CDR1 is SGHNT and CDR2 is YYREEE (reference sequence). The CDR3 DNA reads TGTGCCAGCAGCTTCAAACGTTCAGTCGCCGAGCAGTACTTC. Translated, it gives CASSFKRSVAEQYF.

The chain has TRBV29-1 and TRBJ2-7; D is undetermined. The CDR3 is 9 residues long. CDR1 is SQVTM, CDR2 ANQGSEA, per germline. V was pared by 7 bases and J by 7 bases, with 8 bases between. The CDR3 sequence: CSASWEQYF. The CDR3 DNA reads TGCAGCGCGAGTTGGGAGCAGTACTTC.

The chain has TRBV9 and TRBJ2-5; 10 bases fit TRBD1. J lost 7 bases, V lost 4 bases, and 16 bases had no gene match. The CDR3 has 17 residues. Germline assignment: CDR1 SGDLS and CDR2 YYNGEE. CDR3 in DNA: TGTGCCAGCAGCTTATCCCCGACGGGACAGGGGATAGGGACCCAGTACTTC. Translation gives CASSLSPTGQGIGTQYF.

The CDR3 here is CASRPTGYTGELFF. For the CDR3, the DNA is TGTGCCAGCAGACCAACAGGGTATACCGGGGAGCTGTTTTTT. The chain links TRBV7-3 to TRBJ2-2; D may be TRBD1 (6 bases). Per germline, CDR1 SGHTA and CDR2 FQGTGA. The CDR3 has 14 residues. Trimming left V 6 bases short and J 5 bases short, with 13 bases between.

The rearrangement uses TRBV5-1 and TRBJ2-1, with 7 bases aligning to TRBD1. Trimming cost V 4 bases and J 5 bases; bases outside gene matches: 6. This CDR3 comprises 14 residues. Germline values: CDR1 SGHRS, CDR2 YFSETQ. CDR3 DNA: TGCGCCAGCAGCGCTACCACAGGGGACAATGAGCAGTTCTTC. It is translated as CASSATTGDNEQFF. The entire variable domain, with the rest obtained from reference TRBV5-1 and TRBJ2-1, is as follows: KAGVTQTPRYLIKTRGQQVTLSCSPISGHRSVSWYQQTPGQGLQFLFEYFSETQRNKGNFPGRFSGRQFSNSRSEMNVSTLELGDSALYLCASSATTGDNEQFFGPGTRLTVL.

The chain carries TRBV19 and TRBJ1-6; D is ambiguous. V dropped 3 bases and J dropped 3 bases, with 9 bases sitting between them. The CDR3 covers 15 residues. CDR1 is LNHDA and CDR2 is SQIVND in the germline V gene (reference sequence). The chain's CDR3 is CASSISRFYNSPLHF. CDR3 nucleotide sequence: TGTGCCAGTAGTATCTCAAGGTTCTATAATTCACCCCTCCACTTT.

This rearrangement joins TRBV7-2 to TRBJ1-2; TRBD1 agrees at 7 bases. The trim removed 5 bases at V and 14 bases at J, leaving 14 bases unmatched. The CDR3 has 13 residues. Germline CDR1 SGHTA, CDR2 FQGNSA. The CDR3 coding sequence is TGTGCCAGCAGCCCGGAGATGGGCAGGGGGACAACCTTC. Its translation is CASSPEMGRGTTF.

This clone was recorded a few times. The chain combines TRBV27 with TRBJ2-1; TRBD2 agrees at 12 bases. Trimming took 5 bases from V and 6 from J; bases not matched to a gene: 5. This CDR3 comprises 15 residues. Looked up from germline, CDR1 is MNHEY and CDR2 is SMNVEV (reference sequence). CDR3 coding DNA: TGTGCCAGCAGTCCTCGACTAGCGGGGGCCAATGAGCAGTTCTTC. Amino acids: CASSPRLAGANEQFF.

The chain combines TRBV10-3 with TRBJ1-2; 7 bases line up with TRBD1. This CDR3 is 12 amino acids long. Germline V lookup: CDR1 ENHRY, CDR2 SYGVKD. V was pared by 10 bases and J by 8 bases, with 10 bases of the junction left unmatched. CDR3 in amino acids: CATKGGWEGYTF. The CDR3 DNA reads as TGTGCCACCAAAGGGGGCTGGGAGGGCTACACCTTC.

This chain joins TRBV6-1 and TRBJ1-2, with D uncertain. CDR1 MNHNS and CDR2 SASEGT come from the germline V gene. Trimming took 4 bases from V and 7 from J, leaving 19 bases between them. This CDR3 is 15 amino acids long. CDR3 amino acids: CASSAINLGSSGYTF. The CDR3 DNA reads as TGTGCCAGCAGTGCCATCAACCTGGGAAGTTCTGGCTACACCTTC.

This chain links TRBV2 with TRBJ1-6; D is ambiguous. The CDR3 has 16 amino acids. Germline lookup yields CDR1 SNHLY and CDR2 FYNNEI. With 4 bases removed from V and 3 bases from J, the gap between germline ends came to 13 bases. CDR3 bases: TGTGCCAGCAGTGTAACTGTAACGGGCTATAATTCACCCCTCCACTTT. Translated: CASSVTVTGYNSPLHF.

The chain carries TRBV19 and TRBJ1-3, with 9 bases matching TRBD1. V lost 9 bases to trimming and J lost 7 bases; unmatched junction nucleotides: 10. From germline, CDR1 is LNHDA and CDR2 SQIVND (reference sequence). There are 14 residues in the CDR3. This CDR3 is CASLRRTGANTIYF. Written as DNA, the CDR3 is TGTGCCAGCCTCAGACGGACAGGGGCGAACACCATATATTTT.

This clone occurred a few times. This chain joins TRBV19 and TRBJ1-2, with TRBD1 as a possible D gene (6 bases). The CDR3 length is 12 residues. The V and J ends lost 10 bases and 8 bases respectively, with 17 bases between them. CDR1 LNHDA and CDR2 SQIVND come from the germline V gene (reference sequence). The CDR3 DNA sequence: TGTGCCACCTCCGTGGGGGCGTACGGCTACACCTTC. Protein: CATSVGAYGYTF.

The chain links TRBV18 to TRBJ2-5; D might be TRBD2 (5 bases). This CDR3 comprises 15 residues. Germline V lookup: CDR1 KGHSH, CDR2 LQKENI. V lost 0 bases and J lost 1, with 9 bases in between. The CDR3 region is CASSPPREFQETQYF. The CDR3 coding sequence is TGTGCCAGCTCACCACCGAGGGAATTCCAAGAGACCCAGTACTTC.